Following are 5 T cell receptor beta chains from one sample sequenced in a study of T cells in localized non-small cell lung cancer. Method: immunoSEQ multiplex PCR; TCRdb's copy keeps in-frame clones and lacks some. This sample has 70,000 to 100,000 clones, with roughly 93% found just once. The specimen was PBMCs, collected before any cancer treatment. Receptors originate from a woman aged 40-69 years with stage II squamous cell lung carcinoma.

This rearrangement joins TRBV28 to TRBJ2-1; TRBD1 or TRBD2 may be the D gene (5 bases each). Germline CDR1 reads MDHEN; CDR2 reads SYDVKM. Trimming cost V 5 bases and J 5 bases, with 13 bases left between them. The CDR3 is 14 amino acids. CDR3 in amino acids: CASSRDGWDNEQFF. The CDR3 DNA reads as TGTGCCAGCAGTCGGGACGGATGGGACAATGAGCAGTTCTTC.

This clone was detected only once. This sequence joins TRBV9 and TRBJ1-2; D may be TRBD1 (5 bases). The CDR3 covers 15 residues. Per the germline V gene, CDR1 is SGDLS and CDR2 is YYNGEE. V lost 0 bases, J lost 4 bases, and 13 bases lay in between. Here the CDR3 DNA reads TGTGCCAGCAGCGTAGCTTCGGGGACTGGCTATGGCTACACCTTC. Translation: CASSVASGTGYGYTF.

The chain links TRBV6-1 to TRBJ1-4; no clear D gene. Between the trimmed V and J ends, which lost 4 bases and 10 bases, there was a span of 10 bases. The CDR3 sequence is 12 residues long. Germline CDR1 is MNHNS and CDR2 is SASEGT. This chain's CDR3 is CASSVTRGKLFF. The DNA of the CDR3 is TGTGCCAGCAGTGTCACGAGAGGAAAACTGTTTTTT.

The rearrangement links TRBV5-8 to TRBJ2-7, with 8 bases lining up with TRBD1. In germline, CDR1 is SGHTS, CDR2 YDEGEE. Unmatched junction bases numbered 5, after V lost 4 bases and J lost 5 bases. The CDR3 is made up of 13 amino acids. CDR3 in amino acids: CASSVGQGDEQYF. CDR3 DNA: TGTGCCAGCAGCGTCGGACAGGGTGACGAGCAGTACTTC.

The chain combines TRBV7-9 with TRBJ1-1; D is uncertain. Germline V gives CDR1 SEHNR, CDR2 FQNEAQ (reference sequence). The CDR3 covers 14 residues. V shed 5 bases and J shed 6 bases, with 16 bases lying between them. The CDR3 DNA sequence: TGTGCCAGCAGCGCCCAATCAGTCTTGGCTGAAGCTTTCTTT. Protein product: CASSAQSVLAEAFF. Filled out from reference TRBV7-9 and TRBJ1-1, the complete variable domain reads DTGVSQNPRHKITKRGQNVTFRCDPISEHNRLYWYRQTLGQGPEFLTYFQNEAQLEKSRLLSDRFSAERPKGSFSTLEIQRTEQGDSAMYLCASSAQSVLAEAFFGQGTRLTVV.